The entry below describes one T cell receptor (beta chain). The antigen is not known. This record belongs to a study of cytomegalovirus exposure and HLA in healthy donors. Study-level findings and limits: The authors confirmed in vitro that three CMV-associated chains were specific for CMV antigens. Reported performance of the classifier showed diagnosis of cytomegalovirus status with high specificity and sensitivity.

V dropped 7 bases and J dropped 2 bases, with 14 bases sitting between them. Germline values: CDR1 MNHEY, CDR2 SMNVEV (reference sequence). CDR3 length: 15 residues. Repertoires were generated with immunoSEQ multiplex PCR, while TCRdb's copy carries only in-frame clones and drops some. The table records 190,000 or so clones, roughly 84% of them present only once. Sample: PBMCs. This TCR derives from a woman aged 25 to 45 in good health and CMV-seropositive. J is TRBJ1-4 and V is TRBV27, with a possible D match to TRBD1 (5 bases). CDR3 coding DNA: TGTGCCAGCAACCCTTCCGGGGGGACTAATGAAAAACTGTTTTTT. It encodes CASNPSGGTNEKLFF.